This T cell receptor (beta chain) was identified in a study of vaccination effects on CD4 cells after COVID-19 (dated by TCRdb to the early 2020s). With respect to the entire study: Across the study, the median time from the second dose to post-vaccine sampling was 72 days (range 14 to 241). SARS-CoV-2 spike-specific CD4+ TCR repertoires were compared before and after mRNA vaccination in COVID-19 convalescent patients and in infection-naive vaccine recipients. A total of more than 8 COVID-19 convalescent patients and several SARS-CoV-2-naive healthy vaccine recipients were included in the full study. The Oncomine TCR Beta short-read assay on an Illumina iSeq 100 was used to sequence cultures from other donors in the study.

What the authors observed across the whole study: At late post-vaccination timepoints, both infection-induced and vaccine-induced clones showed marked clonal contraction, consistent with waning T cell responses. The study was limited by a small number of convalescent patients, and early post-infection timepoints were lacking. In healthy vaccine recipients, vaccine-induced clones were almost all SARS-CoV-2 mono-reactive, with only 1 of 255 cross-reactive with common cold coronaviruses.

The ViraFEST assay stimulated PBMC with viral peptide pools and then used TCR sequencing to identify antigen-specific CD4+ T cell clonotypes by expansion. After more than nine days of culture, CD4+ T cells were isolated with the EasySep CD4+ T cell isolation kit. Each participant got two doses of an mRNA SARS-CoV-2 vaccine, either BNT162b2 or mRNA-1273. Healthy vaccine recipients had no prior SARS-CoV-2 infection, confirmed by negative nucleocapsid antibodies before and after vaccination. Approximately 2 million PBMC per well were cultured in IMDM with around 5% human AB serum, 9 to 10 IU/ml IL-2 and gentamicin, plus 10 ug/ml peptides. On days 3 and 7, half of the culture medium was replaced with fresh IL-2-containing medium. Each peptide stimulation condition was cultured in triplicate wells unless otherwise noted. PBMC were separated from whole blood using Ficoll-Paque Plus gradient centrifugation and were then either cryopreserved at -140C or used fresh. The overlapping peptide pools covered the spike proteins of SARS-CoV-2 as well as those of the common cold coronaviruses HCoV-NL63, HCoV-OC43 and HCoV-229E. The QIAamp micro DNA kit was used to extract genomic DNA from the cultured CD4+ T cells.

Receptor amplification or capture employed the immunoSEQ multiplex PCR assay. DNA from the cultured, isolated CD4+ T cells was subjected to TCR beta CDR3 sequencing. In the original analysis: The analysis removed non-productive TCR sequences, trimmed reads to the CDR3 region, and retained only CDR3s that were 7 or more amino acids long. The MANAFEST web app was used to identify antigen-specific clonotypes by comparing expansion in peptide wells with expansion in reference cultures. To be called positive, a clone needed expansion at FDR<0.05 compared with the reference and with all other wells, an odds ratio greater than 5, and a frequency greater than 0.1% in two replicate wells. Cross-reactive clonotypes were defined as significantly expanded in SARS-CoV-2 spike wells and in at least one common cold coronavirus spike condition. CDR3 similarity was assessed by Levenshtein distance with the stringdist R package, and unrooted trees were built with ape in R 3.6.1. TCRdb mirrors the immuneACCESS table, restricted to in-frame sequences. Some clones are absent from its copies; in checked studies, under half trace to an unresolved V gene, and the reason for the others is unknown. D and trimming come from the DNA, and the V and J calls and clone size come from that table. The sample table shows roughly 70,000 clones, and roughly 74% are seen once. The ten biggest clones cover approximately 1.5% of the sample.

The junction carries 4 bases between V and J, which are trimmed by 3 bases and 5 bases respectively. The CDR3, from cysteine to phenylalanine, totals 12 residues. CDR3 DNA is the only sequence kept; it has 36 bases, read in frame from the first base. Worth noting for this clone: Its antigen is currently not known. Base-call qualities are not available, and no considerably larger clone is one nucleotide away.

This TCR derives from a human donor who received a COVID-19 vaccine. The input for sequencing was CD4+ T cells from PBMCs cultured with HCoV-229E spike peptides, taken after COVID-19 vaccination. The sample's cell subset or site, from its label and the paper: HCoV-229E spike overlapping peptide pool stimulation. This chain joins TRBV23-1 to TRBJ1-4; the D gene cannot be named for sure. TRBV23-1 is an ORF; its function is uncertain. The nucleotide sequence is given as TGCGCCAGCAGTCATCTCAATGAAAAACTGTTTTTT. It is translated as CASSHLNEKLFF.